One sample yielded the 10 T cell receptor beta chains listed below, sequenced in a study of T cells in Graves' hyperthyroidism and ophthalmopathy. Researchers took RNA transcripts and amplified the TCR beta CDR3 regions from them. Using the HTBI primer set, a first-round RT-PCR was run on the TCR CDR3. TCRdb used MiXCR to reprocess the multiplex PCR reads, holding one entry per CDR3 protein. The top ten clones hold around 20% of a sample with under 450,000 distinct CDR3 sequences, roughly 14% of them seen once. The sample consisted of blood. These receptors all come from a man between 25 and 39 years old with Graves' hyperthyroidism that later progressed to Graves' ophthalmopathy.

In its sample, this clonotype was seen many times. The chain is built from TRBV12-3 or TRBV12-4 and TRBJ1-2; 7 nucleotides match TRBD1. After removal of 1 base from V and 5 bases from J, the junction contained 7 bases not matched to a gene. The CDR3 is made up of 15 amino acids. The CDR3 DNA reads TGTGCCAGCAGTTTAGAGCCAGGGGGAGTTTATGGCTACACCTTC. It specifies CASSLEPGGVYGYTF.

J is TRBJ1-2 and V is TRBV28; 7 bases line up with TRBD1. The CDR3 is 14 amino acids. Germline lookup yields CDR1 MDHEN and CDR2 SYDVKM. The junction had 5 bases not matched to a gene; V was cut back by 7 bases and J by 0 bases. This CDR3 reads CASTPTGTNYGYTF. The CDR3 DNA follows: TGTGCCAGCACCCCGACAGGGACTAACTATGGCTACACCTTC.

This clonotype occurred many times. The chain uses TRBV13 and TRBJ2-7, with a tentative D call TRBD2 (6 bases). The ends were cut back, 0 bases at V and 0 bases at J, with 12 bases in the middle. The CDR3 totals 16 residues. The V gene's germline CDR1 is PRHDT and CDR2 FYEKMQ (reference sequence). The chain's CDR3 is CASSLGQEGPSYEQYF. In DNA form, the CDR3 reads TGTGCCAGCAGCTTAGGTCAGGAGGGGCCCTCCTACGAGCAGTACTTC.

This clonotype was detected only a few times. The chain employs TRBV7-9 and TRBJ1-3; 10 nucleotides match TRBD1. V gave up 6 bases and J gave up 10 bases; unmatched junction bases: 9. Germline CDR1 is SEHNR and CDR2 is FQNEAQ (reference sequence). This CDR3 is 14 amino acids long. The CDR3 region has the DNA TGTGCCAGCAGACCGGGACAGGGGCCACGTACCATATATTTT. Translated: CASRPGQGPRTIYF.

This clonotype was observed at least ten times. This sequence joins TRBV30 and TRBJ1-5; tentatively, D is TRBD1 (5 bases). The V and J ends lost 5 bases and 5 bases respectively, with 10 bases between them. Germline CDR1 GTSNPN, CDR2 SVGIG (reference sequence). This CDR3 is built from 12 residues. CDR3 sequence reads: CAWGDRYQPQHF. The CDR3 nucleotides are TGTGCCTGGGGAGACAGATATCAGCCCCAGCATTTT.

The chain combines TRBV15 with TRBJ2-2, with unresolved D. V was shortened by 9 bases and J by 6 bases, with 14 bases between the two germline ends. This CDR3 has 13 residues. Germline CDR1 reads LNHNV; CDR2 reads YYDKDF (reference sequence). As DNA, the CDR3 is TGTGCCACTCGGACCGATAATCCCGGGGAGCTGTTTTTT. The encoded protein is CATRTDNPGELFF.

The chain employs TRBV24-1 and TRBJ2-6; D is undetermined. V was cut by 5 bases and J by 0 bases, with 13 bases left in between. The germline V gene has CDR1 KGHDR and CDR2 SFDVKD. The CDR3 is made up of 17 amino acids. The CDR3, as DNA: TGTGCCACCAGTGCCTCGCCCCCTCTCTCTGGGGCCAACGTCCTGACTTTC. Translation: CATSASPPLSGANVLTF.

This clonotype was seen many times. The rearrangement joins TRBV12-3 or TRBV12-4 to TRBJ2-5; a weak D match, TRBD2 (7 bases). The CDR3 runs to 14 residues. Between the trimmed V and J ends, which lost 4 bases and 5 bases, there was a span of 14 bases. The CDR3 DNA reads TGTGCCAGCAGTTGGGGGGGGCAGGGGGAGACCCAGTACTTC. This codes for CASSWGGQGETQYF.

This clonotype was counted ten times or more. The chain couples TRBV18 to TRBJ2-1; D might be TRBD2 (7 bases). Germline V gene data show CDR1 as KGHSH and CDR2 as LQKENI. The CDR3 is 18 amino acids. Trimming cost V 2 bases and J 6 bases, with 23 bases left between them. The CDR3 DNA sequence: TGTGCCAGCTCACCAAATAACCGACGGGGGGCATTGGGCAATGAGCAGTTCTTC. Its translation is CASSPNNRRGALGNEQFF.

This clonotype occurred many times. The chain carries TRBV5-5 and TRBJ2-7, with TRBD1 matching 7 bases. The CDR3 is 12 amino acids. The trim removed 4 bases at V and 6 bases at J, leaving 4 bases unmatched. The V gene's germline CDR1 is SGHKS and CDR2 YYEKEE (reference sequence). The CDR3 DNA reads TGTGCCAGCAGCCCGGGACAGCGCGAGCAGTACTTC. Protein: CASSPGQREQYF. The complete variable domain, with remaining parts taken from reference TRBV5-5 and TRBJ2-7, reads DAGVTQSPTHLIKTRGQQVTLRCSPISGHKSVSWYQQVLGQGPQFIFQYYEKEERGRGNFPDRFSARQFPNYSSELNVNALLLGDSALYLCASSPGQREQYFGPGTRLTVT.